This T cell receptor beta chain was recorded in a study of blood T cell repertoires in COVID-19. Study context: COVID-19 samples, acute and convalescent, were from the United States, Italy and Spain. The analysed material was cDNA or gDNA that came from T cells, B-cell-depleted T cells, or PBMCs.

This CDR3 region has 16 residues. Per the germline V gene, CDR1 is SGHRS and CDR2 is YFSETQ. V shed 5 bases, J shed 3 bases, and the junction held 8 bases outside the gene matches. In the original workflow: Estimation of nucleated cell counts relied on the amplification of reference gene primers. Profiled with immunoSEQ multiplex PCR; TCRdb holds only in-frame clones, not every one. The D gene and trimming were derived from the DNA, and the V and J assignments and clone size from that table. Found here are some 240,000 clones, 80% to 90% of them singletons; the top ten hold roughly 1.4%. This clone was found a few times.

Sequencing was carried out using peripheral blood. This TCR was recovered from a woman in her thirties or forties who had recovered from COVID-19. The chain joins TRBV5-1 to TRBJ2-3; 11 positions match TRBD2. The CDR3 DNA follows: TGCGCCAGCAGGAGTAGCGGGGGGGCTGGGACAGATACGCAGTATTTT. Its protein product is CASRSSGGAGTDTQYF.